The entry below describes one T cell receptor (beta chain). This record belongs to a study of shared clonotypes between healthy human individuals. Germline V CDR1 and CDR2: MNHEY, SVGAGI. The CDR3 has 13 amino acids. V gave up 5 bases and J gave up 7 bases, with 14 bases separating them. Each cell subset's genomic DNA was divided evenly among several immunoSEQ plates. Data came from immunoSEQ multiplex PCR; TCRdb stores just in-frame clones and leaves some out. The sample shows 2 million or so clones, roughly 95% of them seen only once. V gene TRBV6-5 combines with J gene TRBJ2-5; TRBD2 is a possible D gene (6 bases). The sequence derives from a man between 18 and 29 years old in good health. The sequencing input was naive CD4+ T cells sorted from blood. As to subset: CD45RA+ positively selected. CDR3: CASSPAGSGTQYF. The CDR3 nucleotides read TGTGCCAGCAGTCCGGCAGGTAGCGGGACCCAGTACTTC.